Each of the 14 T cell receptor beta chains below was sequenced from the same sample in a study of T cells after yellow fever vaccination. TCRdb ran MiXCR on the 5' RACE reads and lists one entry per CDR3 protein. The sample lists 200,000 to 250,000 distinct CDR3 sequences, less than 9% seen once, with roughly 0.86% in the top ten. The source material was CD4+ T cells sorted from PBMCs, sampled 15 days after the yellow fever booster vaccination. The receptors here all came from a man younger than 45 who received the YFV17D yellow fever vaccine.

CDR3 region: CASSLQTGGNSPLHF. In nucleotides, the CDR3 is TGTGCCAGCAGCCTCCAGACAGGGGGAAATTCACCCCTCCACTTT. The chain has TRBV14 and TRBJ1-6; 9 bases align to TRBD1. CDR1 and CDR2 from the germline V gene are SGHDN and FVKESK. V lost 4 bases to trimming and J lost 7 bases; unmatched junction nucleotides: 5. The CDR3 covers 15 residues.

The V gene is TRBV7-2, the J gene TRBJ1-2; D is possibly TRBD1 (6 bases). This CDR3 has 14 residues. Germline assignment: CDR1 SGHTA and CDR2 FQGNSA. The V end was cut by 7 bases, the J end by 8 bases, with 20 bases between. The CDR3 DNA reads TGTGCCAGCAACTACCGGGGGGCAGGGGTAGGCTACACCTTC. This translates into CASNYRGAGVGYTF.

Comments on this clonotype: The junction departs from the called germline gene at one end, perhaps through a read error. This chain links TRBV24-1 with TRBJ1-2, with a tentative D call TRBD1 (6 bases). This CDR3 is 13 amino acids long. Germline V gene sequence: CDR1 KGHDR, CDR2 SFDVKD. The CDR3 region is CGTSDQGHEGYTF. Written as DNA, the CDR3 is TGTGGCACCAGTGACCAGGGACATGAGGGCTACACCTTC.

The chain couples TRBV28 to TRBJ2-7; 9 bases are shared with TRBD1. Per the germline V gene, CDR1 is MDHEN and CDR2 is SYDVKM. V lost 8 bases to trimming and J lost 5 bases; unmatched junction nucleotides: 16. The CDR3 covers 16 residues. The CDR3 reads CASYSLPGQGDHEQYF. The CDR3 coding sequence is TGTGCCAGCTACTCCCTCCCGGGACAGGGAGACCACGAGCAGTACTTC.

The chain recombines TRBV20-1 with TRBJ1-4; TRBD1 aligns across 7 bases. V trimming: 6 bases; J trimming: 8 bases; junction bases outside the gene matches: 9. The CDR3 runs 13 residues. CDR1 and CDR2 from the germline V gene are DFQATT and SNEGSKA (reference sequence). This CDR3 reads CSAETGKGEKLFF. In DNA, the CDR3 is TGCAGTGCCGAGACAGGGAAGGGCGAAAAACTGTTTTTT.

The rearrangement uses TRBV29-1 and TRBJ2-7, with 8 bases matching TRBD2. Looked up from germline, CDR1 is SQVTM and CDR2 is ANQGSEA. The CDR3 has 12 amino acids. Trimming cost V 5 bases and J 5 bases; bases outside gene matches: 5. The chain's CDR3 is CSVKVAGNEQYF. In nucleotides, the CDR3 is TGCAGCGTTAAGGTAGCGGGAAACGAGCAGTACTTC.

The CDR3 sequence is CAWSRTGELFF. The CDR3 coding sequence is TGTGCCTGGAGTCGGACCGGGGAGCTGTTTTTT. V usage is TRBV30 and J usage is TRBJ2-2, with D hard to call. The CDR3 spans 11 residues. The V end was cut by 2 bases, the J end by 5 bases, with 3 bases between. Germline V gene sequence: CDR1 GTSNPN, CDR2 SVGIG (reference sequence).

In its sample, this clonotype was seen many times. CDR3 sequence reads: CASSSNVGRNTDTQYF. CDR3 DNA: TGTGCCAGCAGCTCCAATGTAGGGAGAAACACAGATACGCAGTATTTT. The gene calls are TRBV7-8 and TRBJ2-3; D might be TRBD2 (5 bases). CDR3 length equals 16 residues. Trimming cost V 4 bases and J 2 bases, with 16 bases left between them. Germline V lookup: CDR1 SGHVS, CDR2 FQNEAQ. Based on the CDR3 plus reference TRBV7-8 and TRBJ2-3, the full variable domain is GAGVSQSPRYKVAKRGQDVALRCDPISGHVSLFWYQQALGQGPEFLTYFQNEAQLDKSGLPSDRFFAERPEGSVSTLKIQRTQQEDSAVYLCASSSNVGRNTDTQYFGPGTRLTVL.

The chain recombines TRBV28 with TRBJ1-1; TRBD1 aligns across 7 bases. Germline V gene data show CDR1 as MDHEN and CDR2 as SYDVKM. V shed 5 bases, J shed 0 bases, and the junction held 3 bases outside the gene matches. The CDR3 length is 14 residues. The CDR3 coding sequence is TGTGCCAGCAGTCTGCAGGGGGTGAACACTGAAGCTTTCTTT. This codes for CASSLQGVNTEAFF.

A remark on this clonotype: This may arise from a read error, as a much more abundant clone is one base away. The CDR3: CASSFAAAQGQETQYF. CDR3 nucleotides: TGTGCCAGCAGTTTTGCCGCTGCACAGGGTCAAGAGACCCAGTACTTC. The chain couples TRBV12-3 or TRBV12-4 to TRBJ2-5, with a tentative D call TRBD1 (6 bases). Trimming cost V 3 bases and J 2 bases, with 16 bases left between them. The CDR3 length is 16 residues.

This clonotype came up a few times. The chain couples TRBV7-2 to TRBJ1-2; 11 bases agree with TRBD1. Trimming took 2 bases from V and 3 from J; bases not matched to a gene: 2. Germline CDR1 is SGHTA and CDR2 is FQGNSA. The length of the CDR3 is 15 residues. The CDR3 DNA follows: TGTGCCAGCAGCTTACGGACAGGGGGCGACTATGGCTACACCTTC. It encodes CASSLRTGGDYGYTF.

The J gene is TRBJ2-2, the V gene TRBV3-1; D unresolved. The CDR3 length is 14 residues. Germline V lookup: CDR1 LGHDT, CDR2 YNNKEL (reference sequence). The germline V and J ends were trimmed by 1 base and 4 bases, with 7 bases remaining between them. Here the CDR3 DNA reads TGTGCCAGCAGCCAAGGCCCGAGCACCGGGGAGCTGTTTTTT. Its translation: CASSQGPSTGELFF.

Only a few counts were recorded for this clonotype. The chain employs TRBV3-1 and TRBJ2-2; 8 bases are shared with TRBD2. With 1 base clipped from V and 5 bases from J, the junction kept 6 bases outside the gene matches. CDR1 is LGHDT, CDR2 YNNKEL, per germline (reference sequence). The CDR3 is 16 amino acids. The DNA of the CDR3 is TGTGCCAGCAGCCAAGTCCTAGCGGGCGAGACCGGGGAGCTGTTTTTT. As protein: CASSQVLAGETGELFF.

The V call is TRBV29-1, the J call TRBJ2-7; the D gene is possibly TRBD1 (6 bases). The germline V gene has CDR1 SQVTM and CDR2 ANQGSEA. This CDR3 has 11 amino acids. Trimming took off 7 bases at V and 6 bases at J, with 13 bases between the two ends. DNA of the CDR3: TGCAGCGCTCGAACAGGGCCCGAGCAGTACTTC. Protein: CSARTGPEQYF.